These 23 T cell receptor beta chains came from one sample sequenced in a study of cytomegalovirus exposure and HLA in healthy donors. PCR used 60 Vbeta primers and 13 Jbeta primers. Repertoires were generated with immunoSEQ multiplex PCR, while TCRdb's copy carries only in-frame clones and drops some. The profile shows 150,000 to 200,000 clones, roughly 73% of them singletons. Sequencing used PBMCs. The receptors derive from a woman in her 30s in good health and CMV-seronegative.

The rearrangement uses TRBV4-1 and TRBJ2-2; 12 positions agree with TRBD2. The CDR3 extends over 15 amino acids. The germline gives CDR1 MGHRA, CDR2 YSYEKL. The V gene end was trimmed by 4 bases and the J gene end by 5 bases; junction bases not matched to a gene: 2. The CDR3 loop is CASSLTSGRTGELFF. Here the CDR3 DNA reads TGCGCCAGCAGCCTGACTAGCGGGAGAACCGGGGAGCTGTTTTTT.

The chain recombines TRBV29-1 with TRBJ2-2, with 11 bases fitting TRBD1. The germline gives CDR1 SQVTM, CDR2 ANQGSEA. The CDR3 spans 16 residues. The V segment lost 6 bases and the J segment 4 bases; nucleotides outside the gene matches: 10. For the CDR3, the DNA is TGCAGCGTAGCGGACAGGGGGCTGGCCAGCACCGGGGAGCTGTTTTTT. Translating gives CSVADRGLASTGELFF.

The chain couples TRBV9 to TRBJ1-6; 9 bases align to TRBD1. Losses at the gene ends were 4 bases for V and 7 bases for J; bases not matched to a gene: 12. The CDR3 runs 17 residues. Germline-derived CDR1 and CDR2 are SGDLS and YYNGEE. The CDR3 sequence is CASSPTLRTGENSPLHF. CDR3 DNA sequence: TGTGCCAGCAGCCCCACCCTGAGGACAGGGGAGAATTCACCCCTCCACTTT.

Only a few counts were recorded for this clone. The chain couples TRBV4-1 to TRBJ1-5; D unclear. Germline V gene sequence: CDR1 MGHRA, CDR2 YSYEKL. V shed 0 bases and J shed 3 bases, with 6 bases lying between them. This CDR3 spans 14 amino acids. In DNA form, the CDR3 reads TGCGCCAGCAGCCAAGATTTCATCAATCAGCCCCAGCATTTT. It encodes CASSQDFINQPQHF.

This clone has a single count. This sequence joins TRBV7-6 and TRBJ1-3; D unclear. The ends were cut back, 8 bases at V and 0 bases at J, with 11 bases in the middle. Germline CDR1 and CDR2: SGHVS and FNYEAQ. The CDR3 consists of 14 residues. As DNA, the CDR3 is TGTGCCAGCCGGGTTGGGAGCTCTGGAAACACCATATATTTT. Its protein is CASRVGSSGNTIYF.

The gene calls are TRBV11-2 and TRBJ2-7; weak D call: TRBD2 (5 bases). The CDR3 length is 11 residues. The germline V gene encodes CDR1 SGHAT and CDR2 FQNNGV. Trimming removed 4 bases from V and 6 bases from J, with 7 bases in between. CDR3 sequence reads: CASSSGCEQYF. CDR3 DNA: TGTGCCAGCAGCTCGGGGTGCGAGCAGTACTTC.

This chain uses TRBV2 with TRBJ2-1; a possible D gene is TRBD2 (5 bases). This CDR3 spans 15 amino acids. Germline V gene sequence: CDR1 SNHLY, CDR2 FYNNEI. V lost 8 bases and J lost 0, with 14 bases in between. CDR3 bases: TGTGCCAGCGAGGAAAATGCGGGCTCCTACAATGAGCAGTTCTTC. Translated, it gives CASEENAGSYNEQFF. Complete variable domain (other parts from reference TRBV2 and TRBJ2-1): EPEVTQTPSHQVTQMGQEVILRCVPISNHLYFYWYRQILGQKVEFLVSFYNNEISEKSEIFDDQFSVERPDGSNFTLKIRSTKLEDSAMYFCASEENAGSYNEQFFGPGTRLTVL.

This chain connects TRBV9 to TRBJ2-7, with 7 bases lining up with TRBD2. V gave up 0 bases and J gave up 4 bases; unmatched junction bases: 7. Germline CDR1 and CDR2: SGDLS and YYNGEE. This CDR3 has 15 amino acids. The CDR3 is CASSVEVGGSYEQYF. Here the CDR3 DNA reads TGTGCCAGCAGCGTAGAGGTGGGAGGGTCTTACGAGCAGTACTTC.

This clone was counted once. CDR3 residues: CAISPTGELAGANVLTF. The CDR3 DNA sequence: TGTGCCATCAGTCCGACAGGGGAATTAGCTGGGGCCAACGTCCTGACTTTC. The chain recombines TRBV10-3 with TRBJ2-6, with 8 bases identical to TRBD1. The CDR3 runs to 17 residues. V lost 5 bases and J lost 2; bases outside the gene matches: 8. Germline CDR1 and CDR2: ENHRY and SYGVKD.

The chain is built from TRBV2 and TRBJ1-5, with 7 nucleotides matching TRBD1. This CDR3 comprises 14 residues. Germline V lookup: CDR1 SNHLY, CDR2 FYNNEI. The junction had 3 bases not matched to a gene; V was cut back by 6 bases and J by 1 base. CDR3 in DNA: TGTGCCAGCAGGACAGGGATAAGCAATCAGCCCCAGCATTTT. Residues: CASRTGISNQPQHF.

This clone was seen only a few times. This chain's CDR3 is CASSTGGNSYNEQFF. The CDR3 DNA reads as TGTGCCAGCAGCACGGGGGGTAACTCCTACAATGAGCAGTTCTTC. The rearrangement links TRBV11-2 to TRBJ2-1, with 7 nucleotides matching TRBD2. The V and J ends lost 5 bases and 0 bases, in that order; junction bases with no gene match: 4. The CDR3 totals 15 residues. Germline loops: CDR1 SGHAT, CDR2 FQNNGV.

The chain has TRBV6-4 and TRBJ1-5; D remains unclear. Germline CDR1 reads MRHNA; CDR2 reads SNTAGT. V was cut by 4 bases and J by 5 bases, with 9 bases left in between. The CDR3 is made up of 13 amino acids. The CDR3 loop is CASSASRDQPQHF. The CDR3 region has the DNA TGTGCCAGCAGTGCCTCGAGGGATCAGCCCCAGCATTTT.

This chain connects TRBV2 to TRBJ2-7; TRBD2 might be the D (6 bases). CDR1 is SNHLY and CDR2 is FYNNEI in the germline V gene. Trimming removed 3 bases from V and 3 bases from J, with 9 bases in between. The CDR3 runs 13 residues. CDR3 protein: CASSDGLNYEQYF. The DNA for the CDR3 is TGTGCCAGCAGTGATGGACTAAACTACGAGCAGTACTTC.

The table lists this clone with a few counts. V is TRBV7-9 and J is TRBJ2-2; 8 bases fit TRBD1. Losses at the gene ends were 7 bases for V and 5 bases for J; bases not matched to a gene: 9. Germline V gene data show CDR1 as SEHNR and CDR2 as FQNEAQ (reference sequence). This CDR3 has 15 residues. In DNA, the CDR3 is TGTGCCAGCACCCCTAGGACAGGGATAACCGGGGAGCTGTTTTTT. Translated: CASTPRTGITGELFF.

The rearrangement links TRBV5-4 to TRBJ2-5, with 13 nucleotides matching TRBD2. The germline V gene has CDR1 SGHNT and CDR2 YYREEE (reference sequence). V shed 2 bases and J 5 bases; nucleotides not matched to a gene: 3. This CDR3 has 15 amino acids. The DNA for the CDR3 is TGTGCCAGCAGCTTAGGACTAGCGGGAGTGGAGACCCAGTACTTC. This translates into CASSLGLAGVETQYF.

Regarding this clone: An end of the junction does not agree with germline; a read error may underlie this. The rearrangement joins TRBV5-1 to TRBJ2-7; 12 bases map to TRBD2. The CDR3 has 20 amino acids. The germline gives CDR1 SGHRS, CDR2 YFSETQ. The CDR3 sequence is CASSSKGLAGRWDRGYGQYF. In DNA form, the CDR3 reads TGCGCCAGCAGCTCGAAAGGACTAGCGGGGCGGTGGGATCGAGGTTACGGGCAGTACTTC.

The genes are TRBV6-6 and TRBJ2-5, with TRBD2 matching over 7 bases. Germline assignment: CDR1 MNHNY and CDR2 SVGAGI (reference sequence). The V segment lost 7 bases and the J segment 4 bases; nucleotides outside the gene matches: 9. The CDR3 has 14 residues. DNA of the CDR3: TGTGCCAGCAAAACCGGGGGAGGGGCAGAGACCCAGTACTTC. Protein product: CASKTGGGAETQYF.

This chain links TRBV30 with TRBJ2-5; 7 bases fit TRBD1. Germline V gene data show CDR1 as GTSNPN and CDR2 as SVGIG (reference sequence). The CDR3 consists of 13 residues. With V trimmed by 4 bases and J by 3 bases, 5 bases remained unmatched. The CDR3 here is CAWNRDSEETQYF. The CDR3 DNA is TGTGCCTGGAACCGGGACAGTGAAGAGACCCAGTACTTC. The entire variable domain, with the rest obtained from reference TRBV30 and TRBJ2-5, is as follows: SQTIHQWPATLVQPVGSPLSLECTVEGTSNPNLYWYRQAAGRGLQLLFYSVGIGQISSEVPQNLSASRPQDRQFILSSKKLLLSDSGFYLCAWNRDSEETQYFGPGTRLLVL.

The chain has TRBV11-3 and TRBJ2-1, with 9 nucleotides matching TRBD2. The ends lost 0 bases at V and 5 bases at J; junction bases unmatched: 8. Germline V CDR1 and CDR2: SGHNT, YENEEA. The CDR3 totals 17 residues. The CDR3 loop is CASSLDLRLAGHNEQFF. The CDR3 DNA is TGTGCCAGCAGCTTAGATCTCAGGCTAGCGGGACACAATGAGCAGTTCTTC. The full variable domain, completed using reference TRBV11-3 and TRBJ2-1, is EAGVVQSPRYKIIEKKQPVAFWCNPISGHNTLYWYLQNLGQGPELLIRYENEEAVDDSQLPKDRFSAERLKGVDSTLKIQPAELGDSAVYLCASSLDLRLAGHNEQFFGPGTRLTVL.

The J gene is TRBJ1-1, the V gene TRBV9; D is unclear. V lost 1 base, J lost 5 bases, and 9 bases lay in between. The CDR3 totals 13 residues. Germline V gene data show CDR1 as SGDLS and CDR2 as YYNGEE. CDR3 sequence reads: CASSVRGRTEAFF. In DNA form, the CDR3 reads TGTGCCAGCAGCGTACGAGGGAGGACTGAAGCTTTCTTT.

The gene calls are TRBV9 and TRBJ2-2; possible D gene TRBD2, 6 bases. This CDR3 is 16 amino acids long. The V gene lost 2 bases and the J gene lost 4 bases, with 15 bases spanning the gap. CDR1 is SGDLS and CDR2 is YYNGEE in the germline V gene. The CDR3 DNA follows: TGTGCCAGCAGCGTCGGGGTGGGGGGTTTCACCGGGGAGCTGTTTTTT. This encodes CASSVGVGGFTGELFF.

The chain recombines TRBV11-3 with TRBJ2-7, with 7 bases that match TRBD2. V shed 6 bases and J 1 base; nucleotides not matched to a gene: 6. CDR3 length: 14 amino acids. Germline lookup yields CDR1 SGHNT and CDR2 YENEEA. CDR3 region: CASRVTRESYEQYF. The DNA of the CDR3 is TGTGCCAGCAGGGTGACGCGGGAGTCCTACGAGCAGTACTTC.

As for this clone: A read error may account for a junction end that differs from germline. The chain couples TRBV7-9 to TRBJ2-7; D not certain. This CDR3 contains 11 residues. Germline V gene lookup returns CDR1 SEHNR and CDR2 FQNEAQ (reference sequence). The CDR3 DNA reads as TGTTCCAGCAGCCCTACCTACGAGCAGTACTTC. It codes for CSSSPTYEQYF.